The rows below give T cell receptor beta chains drawn from one sample of a study of CD8 T cells in Susac syndrome. Via MiXCR, TCRdb re-called the immunoSEQ multiplex PCR reads, giving one row per CDR3 protein. Here the sample spans 160,000 or so distinct CDR3 sequences, roughly 94% being singletons. Sequences were obtained from CD4+ T cells from PBMCs. Receptors were obtained from a human donor in good health. The conserved cysteine and the conserved F or W are not part of the CDR3 here.

CDR3: ASSYAGTGGAETQY
V: TRBV6-5

CDR3: ASSSGGFIETQY
V: TRBV7-9

CDR3: ASSGNSNQPQH
V: TRBV2

CDR3: ASSSRGNDEKLF
V: TRBV7-2

CDR3: ASSLRLAGDYEQY
V: TRBV4-1

CDR3: ASSYSIVKAVGYNEQF
V: TRBV6-2/TRBV6-3

CDR3: ALQGQGSSGELF
V: TRBV30

CDR3: SAENLETVNTEAF
V: TRBV20-1

CDR3: ASSTGLTNTEAF
V: TRBV5-1

CDR3: ASSHMDSNQPQH
V: TRBV3-1

CDR3: ASSRYLDQPQH
V: TRBV11-2

CDR3: ASSSETLRGGTGELF
V: TRBV5-4

CDR3: ASSLAGVDYGYT
V: TRBV7-9

CDR3: ASSSRPSANTGELF
V: TRBV5-1

CDR3: ASSLRDRAPYGYT
V: TRBV7-2

CDR3: ANSLEGQGPGANVLT
V: TRBV27

CDR3: ASSYRFGSRQLGNTIY
V: TRBV6-5

CDR3: ASSIVASGLAKNIQY
V: TRBV19

CDR3: SVDPGQGLGNTIY
V: TRBV29-1

CDR3: ASRLAGAHEQF
V: TRBV2

CDR3: ASTPGQVHGYT
V: TRBV19

CDR3: ASSQDLRDSYEQY
V: TRBV4-3

CDR3: SASGTPRGELF
V: TRBV29-1

CDR3: ASSRQPNTEAF
V: TRBV7-9

CDR3: ASSARSYGYT
V: TRBV2

CDR3: ASSLRTWTGSNEKLF
V: TRBV28

CDR3: ASSQAAVQPQH
V: TRBV3-1

CDR3: ASSLSGASNEQY
V: TRBV3-1

CDR3: ASSGQSNTEAF
V: TRBV12-3/TRBV12-4

CDR3: ASSYRGVSSGANVLT
V: TRBV6-5

CDR3: SAGGQLNTGELF
V: TRBV20-1

CDR3: SVDRAGSANYGYT
V: TRBV29-1

CDR3: ASSYGTSNGEQF
V: TRBV6-6

CDR3: AIAESSYEQY
V: TRBV10-3

CDR3: ASSEAFQSTDTQY
V: TRBV6-1

CDR3: ASTEAGRGMNTEAF
V: TRBV28

CDR3: SGIQGSYGYT
V: TRBV29-1

CDR3: ASSTIAGTGFYEQY
V: TRBV5-6

CDR3: ASSVSGQGNYGYT
V: TRBV4-3

CDR3: ASRDGGTGELF
V: TRBV5-1

CDR3: SASMYQETQY
V: TRBV20-1

CDR3: ASRPDRGINYGYT
V: TRBV6-1

CDR3: ASIDPFPSFEAF
V: TRBV6-2/TRBV6-3

CDR3: ASSLQGSGEQY
V: TRBV7-9

CDR3: SVALGQGGETQY
V: TRBV29-1

CDR3: ASRTYEQY
V: TRBV2

CDR3: ASSLSGINTEAF
V: TRBV25-1

CDR3: ASRGQGASEQF
V: TRBV25-1

CDR3: AITRGGSSGSYEQY
V: TRBV10-3

CDR3: ASSSAYNEQF
V: TRBV12-3/TRBV12-4

CDR3: SARSGANEQF
V: TRBV20-1

CDR3: ASSLAGLNNQPQH
V: TRBV5-1

CDR3: ASSVETGRYGYT
V: TRBV9